This paragraph covers one T cell receptor beta chain sequence. Authors' methods: Reference gene primer amplification gave estimated nucleated cell counts. Some clones are missing from TCRdb's copy, which holds only in-frame ones; the method was immunoSEQ multiplex PCR. V and J calls and clone size are copied from that table; D and trimming were computed from the DNA. The sample includes some 270,000 clones, more than 75% of them seen just once. The data originate from a study of blood T cell repertoires in COVID-19. Turning to the study itself: The cDNA or gDNA used as material had been derived from T cells, B-cell-depleted T cells, or PBMCs.

Germline V gene sequence: CDR1 SGHTA, CDR2 FQGTGA. The CDR3 is made up of 16 amino acids. The junction had 4 bases not matched to a gene; V was cut back by 5 bases and J by 3 bases. Sequenced input: peripheral blood. The rearrangement links TRBV7-3 to TRBJ2-3; 14 nucleotides match TRBD2. The sequence was obtained from a woman aged 55-70 years who had recovered from COVID-19. The CDR3 is CASSLRTSGGTDTQYF. The CDR3 region has the DNA TGTGCCAGCAGCCTTCGGACTAGCGGGGGGACAGATACGCAGTATTTT.